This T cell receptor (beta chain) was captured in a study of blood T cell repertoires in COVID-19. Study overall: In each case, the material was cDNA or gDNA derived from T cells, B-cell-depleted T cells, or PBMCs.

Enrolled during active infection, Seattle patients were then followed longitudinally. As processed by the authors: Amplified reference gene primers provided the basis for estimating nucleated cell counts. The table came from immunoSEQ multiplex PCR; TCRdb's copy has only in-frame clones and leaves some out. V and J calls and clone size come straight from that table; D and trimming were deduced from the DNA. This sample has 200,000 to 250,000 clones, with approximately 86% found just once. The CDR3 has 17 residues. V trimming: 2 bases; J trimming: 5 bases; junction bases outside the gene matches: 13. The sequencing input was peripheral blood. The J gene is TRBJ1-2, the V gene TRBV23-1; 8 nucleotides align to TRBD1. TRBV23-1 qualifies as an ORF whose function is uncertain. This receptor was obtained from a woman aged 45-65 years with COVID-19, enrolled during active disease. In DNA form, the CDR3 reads TGCGCCAGCAGTCAAGAGGGTCGTGGGGGACAGGCTTATGGCTACACCTTC. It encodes CASSQEGRGGQAYGYTF.